Below are 13 T cell receptor beta chains sequenced from a single sample in a study of shared T cell receptors in the human thymus. Assay used: immunoSEQ multiplex PCR; TCRdb lists only in-frame clones, some missing. The sample shows 450,000 to 650,000 clones, approximately 80% of them seen only once. These data were likewise used in another study, on human thymus T cells.

The sequenced sample consisted of thymocytes. These receptors were collected from a boy younger than two with a congenital heart defect.

This rearrangement joins TRBV11-3 to TRBJ1-4; TRBD1 is a possible D gene (6 bases). Between the trimmed V and J ends, which lost 3 bases and 6 bases, there was a span of 11 bases. Germline assignment: CDR1 SGHNT and CDR2 YENEEA. The CDR3 consists of 14 residues. CDR3 amino acids: CASSFRGSDEKLFF. The CDR3 nucleotides read TGTGCCAGCAGCTTCAGGGGATCGGATGAAAAACTGTTTTTT.

The chain carries TRBV21-1 and TRBJ2-4; the listed D gene, TRBD2, was not tested against the DNA. TRBV21-1 is noted as a pseudogene. CDR3 length: 15 amino acids. This chain's CDR3 is CASSKSTAQFPGQYF. CDR3 bases: TGTGCCAGCAGCAAAAGTACCGCTCAGTTCCCGGGTCAGTACTTC.

The chain joins TRBV2 to TRBJ2-7; D not certain. The V and J ends lost 6 bases and 2 bases respectively, with 14 bases between them. CDR1 and CDR2 (germline): SNHLY, FYNNEI. This CDR3 is 14 amino acids long. The CDR3 here is CASRAPSIPYEQYF. The CDR3 DNA is TGTGCCAGCAGGGCTCCCTCCATACCCTACGAGCAGTACTTC.

The CDR3 bases are TGTGCCAGCAGCTTCGGGACTAGCGGACTCACAGATACGCAGTATTTT. Protein sequence: CASSFGTSGLTDTQYF. The chain carries TRBV7-2 and TRBJ2-3, with 11 bases identical to TRBD2. The CDR3 has 16 residues. Germline assignment: CDR1 SGHTA and CDR2 FQGNSA. With V trimmed by 3 bases and J by 2 bases, 4 bases remained unmatched.

This chain uses TRBV6-1 with TRBJ2-7; D possibly corresponds to TRBD1 (6 bases). Trimming stripped 8 bases from V and 2 bases from J, with 13 bases between. The CDR3 is made up of 13 amino acids. Germline lookup yields CDR1 MNHNS and CDR2 SASEGT. The CDR3: CASHRESAYEQYF. CDR3 nucleotide sequence: TGTGCCAGCCACAGGGAGTCGGCCTACGAGCAGTACTTC.

This clone was seen once. This chain uses TRBV6-5 with TRBJ2-7; unclear D gene. Trimming pared 7 bases from V and 2 bases from J, leaving 12 bases between. Germline values: CDR1 MNHEY, CDR2 SVGAGI. The length of the CDR3 is 13 residues. The CDR3 reads CASKFARTYEQYF. As DNA, the CDR3 is TGTGCCAGCAAATTTGCGCGTACCTACGAGCAGTACTTC.

The chain is built from TRBV12-5 and TRBJ2-7; D not certain. This CDR3 is 17 amino acids long. V shed 7 bases and J shed 0 bases, with 22 bases lying between them. CDR1 is LGHNT and CDR2 is FRNRAP in the germline V gene. CDR3 in DNA: TGTGCTAGTGTTCCGGCAGGCACGCGATTTTACTCCTACGAGCAGTACTTC. Amino acid sequence: CASVPAGTRFYSYEQYF.

This clone was recorded a few times. The gene calls are TRBV5-6 and TRBJ1-3; a possible D gene is TRBD1 (6 bases). The germline V gene encodes CDR1 SGHDT and CDR2 YYEEEE. The CDR3 runs to 18 residues. V gave up 3 bases and J gave up 0 bases, with 19 bases separating them. The CDR3 DNA is TGTGCCAGCAGCTCTGGACCTGGACAGCTAGCCTCTGGAAACACCATATATTTT. Translated, it gives CASSSGPGQLASGNTIYF.

V is TRBV28 and J is TRBJ2-7, with 8 bases that match TRBD1. The germline V gene encodes CDR1 MDHEN and CDR2 SYDVKM. This CDR3 is built from 16 residues. Germline trimming cut 2 bases from V and 2 bases from J; bases unmatched to any gene: 8. The CDR3 coding sequence is TGTGCCAGCAGTTTAGCGGCAGGGGGCCCCACCTACGAGCAGTACTTC. Protein product: CASSLAAGGPTYEQYF.

The genes are TRBV5-1 and TRBJ1-4; D gene unclear. The CDR3 runs 17 residues. Germline V gene sequence: CDR1 SGHRS, CDR2 YFSETQ. Trimming cost V 4 bases and J 4 bases, with 20 bases left between them. CDR3 nucleotide sequence: TGCGCCAGCAGCCCCTGGGAGGGTCCTATCTATAATGAAAAACTGTTTTTT. Translation: CASSPWEGPIYNEKLFF.

The chain recombines TRBV11-3 with TRBJ1-2; 8 bases agree with TRBD1. The CDR3 loop spans 15 amino acids. The germline V gene has CDR1 SGHNT and CDR2 YENEEA. V gave up 3 bases and J gave up 6 bases; unmatched junction bases: 9. As DNA, the CDR3 is TGTGCCAGCAGCTTCCGGACAGGGCTAAGGGATGGCTACACCTTC. It is translated as CASSFRTGLRDGYTF.

This clone appeared a few times. The junction does not match germline at one end; this may be a read error. The chain employs TRBV5-6 and TRBJ2-7, with 12 bases identical to TRBD2. This CDR3 has 13 residues. The germline gives CDR1 SGHDT, CDR2 YYEEEE. The CDR3 nucleotides are TGTGCCAGCAGCTTGTGGACTAGCGGGATTGGGAACTTC. Encoded protein: CASSLWTSGIGNF.

The rearrangement joins TRBV2 to TRBJ2-7; maybe TRBD1 (6 bases). The CDR3 consists of 16 residues. Germline V lookup: CDR1 SNHLY, CDR2 FYNNEI. V was trimmed by 6 bases and J by 0 bases, leaving 18 bases between them. CDR3 sequence reads: CASSPALGAHSYEQYF. The DNA for the CDR3 is TGTGCCAGCAGCCCTGCGTTGGGGGCCCACTCCTACGAGCAGTACTTC.